Below are 31 T cell receptor beta chains sequenced from a single sample in a study of CD8 T cells in Susac syndrome. Random hexamers served to reverse transcribe roughly 0.45 to 1 ug RNA. TCRdb reprocessed the immunoSEQ multiplex PCR reads with MiXCR, giving one entry per CDR3 protein. This sample yields 200,000 to 250,000 distinct CDR3 sequences, of which 90% to 95% are seen a single time; approximately 0.13% belongs to the top ten. The sequenced sample was CD8+ T cells from PBMCs. Receptors originate from a human donor with multiple sclerosis.

The chain employs TRBV5-4 and TRBJ2-2; D may be TRBD2 (6 bases). V lost 2 bases to trimming and J lost 6 bases, with 14 bases between them. The V gene's germline CDR1 is SGHNT and CDR2 YYREEE (reference sequence). The CDR3 has 15 amino acids. CDR3 amino acids: CASSFGREEAGELFF. Here the CDR3 DNA reads TGTGCCAGCAGCTTCGGCAGGGAGGAGGCCGGGGAGCTGTTTTTT.

The chain couples TRBV4-1 to TRBJ1-1; perhaps TRBD1 as D (6 bases). CDR3 size: 18 residues. The ends were cut back, 4 bases at V and 1 base at J, with 22 bases in the middle. Germline loops: CDR1 MGHRA, CDR2 YSYEKL. The CDR3 DNA sequence: TGCGCCAGCAGCCGCCCAGGTGGGTATGGGGGCCCGAACACTGAAGCTTTCTTT. Its translation is CASSRPGGYGGPNTEAFF.

This chain connects TRBV7-9 to TRBJ2-3; D is perhaps TRBD1 (6 bases). V was clipped by 1 base and J by 2 bases, with 7 bases between them. The CDR3 is 14 amino acids. Germline CDR1 reads SEHNR; CDR2 reads FQNEAQ (reference sequence). CDR3 nucleotides: TGTGCCAGCAGCTTAGGGACAGTCACAGATACGCAGTATTTT. It yields the protein CASSLGTVTDTQYF. The entire variable domain, with the rest obtained from reference TRBV7-9 and TRBJ2-3, is as follows: DTGVSQNPRHKITKRGQNVTFRCDPISEHNRLYWYRQTLGQGPEFLTYFQNEAQLEKSRLLSDRFSAERPKGSFSTLEIQRTEQGDSAMYLCASSLGTVTDTQYFGPGTRLTVL.

The rearrangement uses TRBV4-1 and TRBJ1-2; D is undetermined. V lost 1 base, J lost 7 bases, and 16 bases lay in between. Germline V gene lookup returns CDR1 MGHRA and CDR2 YSYEKL. The CDR3 length is 15 residues. In nucleotides, the CDR3 is TGCGCCAGCAGCCAAGTTCGGGTCCAGCTGGGTGGCTACACCTTC. Translating it yields CASSQVRVQLGGYTF.

This clonotype has only a few counts. The chain has TRBV5-6 and TRBJ2-7, with D hard to call. The CDR3 covers 12 residues. V was shortened by 4 bases and J by 3 bases, with 8 bases between the two germline ends. The germline V gene encodes CDR1 SGHDT and CDR2 YYEEEE. The DNA for the CDR3 is TGTGCCAGCAGCGCGCCTTACTACGAGCAGTACTTC. It translates to CASSAPYYEQYF.

This chain joins TRBV18 and TRBJ2-3; D uncertain. The CDR3 is 11 amino acids. The V and J ends lost 2 bases and 3 bases respectively, with 0 bases between them. From germline, CDR1 is KGHSH and CDR2 LQKENI. The CDR3: CASSPTDTQYF. The CDR3 nucleotides read TGTGCCAGCTCACCAACAGATACGCAGTATTTT.

The chain uses TRBV15 and TRBJ2-3; D assignment may be TRBD1 or TRBD2 (5 bases each). Deletions cut 1 base from V and 3 bases from J, with 11 bases between. The length of the CDR3 is 15 residues. Germline V gene data show CDR1 as LNHNV and CDR2 as YYDKDF (reference sequence). The CDR3 protein is CATSRGGRQTDTQYF. The CDR3 DNA is TGTGCCACCAGCAGAGGGGGACGACAAACAGATACGCAGTATTTT.

J is TRBJ2-3 and V is TRBV15; no clear D. Trimming removed 3 bases at V and 3 bases at J, with 7 bases between. This CDR3 has 13 amino acids. The V gene's germline CDR1 is LNHNV and CDR2 YYDKDF (reference sequence). The CDR3 loop is CATSSFSTDTQYF. In DNA form, the CDR3 reads TGTGCCACCAGCAGTTTTTCAACAGATACGCAGTATTTT.

The chain has TRBV9 and TRBJ1-1, with D unresolved. Germline CDR1 SGDLS, CDR2 YYNGEE. The CDR3 length is 13 residues. Trimming stripped 0 bases from V and 1 base from J, with 4 bases between. CDR3 in amino acids: CASSVAPNTEAFF. The CDR3 DNA is TGTGCCAGCAGCGTAGCCCCGAACACTGAAGCTTTCTTT. The whole variable domain, filled in from reference TRBV9 and TRBJ1-1, reads DSGVTQTPKHLITATGQRVTLRCSPRSGDLSVYWYQQSLDQGLQFLIQYYNGEERAKGNILERFSAQQFPDLHSELNLSSLELGDSALYFCASSVAPNTEAFFGQGTRLTVV.

CDR3 sequence: CASSLIWTGGRDEAFF. Here the CDR3 DNA reads TGTGCCAGCAGCCTCATATGGACAGGGGGAAGGGATGAAGCTTTCTTT. The chain combines TRBV7-8 with TRBJ1-1; the match to TRBD1 covers 10 bases. The CDR3 length is 16 residues. Looked up from germline, CDR1 is SGHVS and CDR2 is FQNEAQ. J lost 7 bases, V lost 5 bases, and 13 bases had no gene match.

The chain is built from TRBV28 and TRBJ2-7; D unclear. V was cut by 0 bases and J by 2 bases, with 5 bases left in between. Germline loops: CDR1 MDHEN, CDR2 SYDVKM. This CDR3 has 13 residues. This chain's CDR3 is CASSLWRTYEQYF. In DNA form, the CDR3 reads TGTGCCAGCAGTTTATGGCGTACCTACGAGCAGTACTTC.

V and J are TRBV9 and TRBJ1-6; TRBD1 is a possible D gene (5 bases). Germline lookup yields CDR1 SGDLS and CDR2 YYNGEE. V dropped 0 bases and J dropped 0 bases, with 13 bases sitting between them. The CDR3 length is 18 residues. The CDR3 DNA is TGTGCCAGCAGCGTAGAAGGGAGGGGAAGCTCCTATAATTCACCCCTCCACTTT. Protein product: CASSVEGRGSSYNSPLHF.

As DNA, the CDR3 is TGTGCCAGCAGCCCGATGACAGGGGGCGCACATGGCTACACCTTC. Residues: CASSPMTGGAHGYTF. This rearrangement joins TRBV13 to TRBJ1-2, with TRBD1 matching 10 bases. CDR3 length: 15 amino acids. Germline values: CDR1 PRHDT, CDR2 FYEKMQ (reference sequence). J was trimmed by 6 bases and V by 5 bases; bases with no gene match: 9.

The chain employs TRBV13 and TRBJ2-7; D unresolved. CDR3 size: 13 residues. CDR1 is PRHDT, CDR2 FYEKMQ, per germline (reference sequence). Trimming shortened V by 5 bases and J by 3 bases, and 11 bases separated the two germline ends. The CDR3 here is CASSPRSNYEQYF. CDR3 bases: TGTGCCAGCAGCCCCCGGAGTAACTACGAGCAGTACTTC.

V usage is TRBV9 and J usage is TRBJ1-2; 10 positions match TRBD1. Germline V gene data show CDR1 as SGDLS and CDR2 as YYNGEE. The CDR3 loop spans 16 amino acids. V lost 3 bases and J lost 2; bases outside the gene matches: 7. CDR3 residues: CASSDFRTGGNYGYTF. CDR3 DNA: TGTGCCAGCAGCGATTTCCGGACAGGGGGAAACTATGGCTACACCTTC.

V and J are TRBV7-9 and TRBJ1-1; possibly TRBD1 for D (5 bases). V dropped 5 bases and J dropped 1 base, with 11 bases sitting between them. The CDR3 runs to 14 residues. CDR1 and CDR2 (germline): SEHNR, FQNEAQ (reference sequence). The CDR3 DNA sequence: TGTGCCAGCAGCCCAAGAGACAGGAACACTGAAGCTTTCTTT. Its protein product is CASSPRDRNTEAFF.

V gene TRBV29-1 combines with J gene TRBJ1-1; no clear D. Trimming removed 5 bases at V and 1 base at J, with 20 bases between. The CDR3 loop spans 16 amino acids. The germline gives CDR1 SQVTM, CDR2 ANQGSEA. In DNA form, the CDR3 reads TGCAGCGTTCTAGGTGTAACTTGGGAGCAGAACACTGAAGCTTTCTTT. This sequence encodes CSVLGVTWEQNTEAFF.

The genes are TRBV29-1 and TRBJ2-7; D might be TRBD1 (6 bases). V was cut by 6 bases and J by 6 bases, with 12 bases left in between. This CDR3 contains 11 residues. Germline CDR1 SQVTM, CDR2 ANQGSEA. CDR3 in amino acids: CSVALGAEQYF. The CDR3 DNA reads as TGCAGCGTCGCTCTGGGGGCCGAGCAGTACTTC.

The CDR3 is CSVVGHDNQPQHF. CDR3 nucleotide sequence: TGCAGCGTGGTCGGACACGACAATCAGCCCCAGCATTTT. This chain connects TRBV29-1 to TRBJ1-5, with a possible D match to TRBD1 (5 bases). Germline V lookup: CDR1 SQVTM, CDR2 ANQGSEA. The length of the CDR3 is 13 residues. With 6 bases removed from V and 3 bases from J, the gap between germline ends came to 12 bases. The entire variable domain, with the rest obtained from reference TRBV29-1 and TRBJ1-5, is as follows: SAVISQKPSRDICQRGTSLTIQCQVDSQVTMMFWYRQQPGQSLTLIATANQGSEATYESGFVIDKFPISRPNLTFSTLTVSNMSPEDSSIYLCSVVGHDNQPQHFGDGTRLSIL.

The rearrangement links TRBV7-9 to TRBJ2-7, with 7 bases matching TRBD1. Germline-derived CDR1 and CDR2 are SEHNR and FQNEAQ (reference sequence). V lost 5 bases to trimming and J lost 6 bases; unmatched junction nucleotides: 7. The CDR3 runs 13 residues. The CDR3 coding sequence is TGTGCCAGCAGCACGGGACAGCTTACCGAGCAGTACTTC. This codes for CASSTGQLTEQYF.

Here the CDR3 reads CASSGTGQGGSYGYTF. CDR3 nucleotide sequence: TGTGCCAGCAGCGGAACGGGACAAGGAGGATCCTATGGCTACACCTTC. The rearrangement joins TRBV9 to TRBJ1-2; possibly TRBD1 for D (6 bases). Germline V lookup: CDR1 SGDLS, CDR2 YYNGEE. Trimming pared 3 bases from V and 4 bases from J, leaving 19 bases between. The CDR3 sequence is 16 residues long.

The rearrangement joins TRBV3-1 to TRBJ1-5; D possibly corresponds to TRBD1 (6 bases). From germline, CDR1 is LGHDT and CDR2 YNNKEL (reference sequence). Trimming removed 3 bases at V and 3 bases at J, with 39 bases between. The CDR3 runs to 24 residues. CDR3 residues: CASSHPTNLCQEGDTTHYNQPQHF. CDR3 DNA sequence: TGTGCCAGCAGCCATCCGACTAACCTTTGCCAAGAAGGGGACACAACCCACTACAATCAGCCCCAGCATTTT.

The chain uses TRBV29-1 and TRBJ1-2; 8 bases line up with TRBD1. V lost 7 bases and J lost 0; bases outside the gene matches: 10. CDR1 and CDR2 (germline): SQVTM, ANQGSEA. The CDR3 has 15 amino acids. In DNA form, the CDR3 reads TGCAGCGCCTATTCTGGGACAGGAGCTAACTATGGCTACACCTTC. This encodes CSAYSGTGANYGYTF.

The rearrangement uses TRBV10-3 and TRBJ2-1, with D tentatively TRBD2 (6 bases). V was shortened by 4 bases and J by 7 bases, with 8 bases between the two germline ends. The CDR3 runs 12 residues. Germline lookup yields CDR1 ENHRY and CDR2 SYGVKD. Here the CDR3 DNA reads TGTGCCATCAGTGCCGGGGGAAATGAGCAGTTCTTC. Residues: CAISAGGNEQFF.

The chain couples TRBV10-2 to TRBJ1-1, with 10 bases fitting TRBD1. This CDR3 contains 12 residues. After removal of 8 bases from V and 10 bases from J, the junction contained 7 bases not matched to a gene. Germline V CDR1 and CDR2: WSHSY, SAAADI. The CDR3 reads CASFGRDRGAFF. The DNA for the CDR3 is TGCGCCAGCTTCGGTAGGGACAGGGGAGCTTTCTTT.

This clonotype showed up just once. V usage is TRBV7-8 and J usage is TRBJ2-2; the match to TRBD2 covers 8 bases. Trimming cost V 5 bases and J 5 bases; bases outside gene matches: 13. Germline lookup yields CDR1 SGHVS and CDR2 FQNEAQ. This CDR3 spans 17 amino acids. The CDR3 bases are TGTGCCAGCAGCCCCCGTTCAGCGGGGGTGTGGACCGGGGAGCTGTTTTTT. Translating it yields CASSPRSAGVWTGELFF.

The V gene is TRBV5-6, the J gene TRBJ2-7, with 10 nucleotides matching TRBD1. Germline V gives CDR1 SGHDT, CDR2 YYEEEE. V lost 3 bases to trimming and J lost 2 bases; unmatched junction nucleotides: 2. The CDR3 totals 14 residues. The CDR3 loop reads CASSSGTGAYEQYF. The CDR3 DNA reads as TGTGCCAGCAGCTCCGGGACAGGGGCCTACGAGCAGTACTTC.

The rearrangement joins TRBV21-1 to TRBJ2-1; TRBD2, as called in the table, went unchecked against the DNA. TRBV21-1 is deemed a pseudogene. The CDR3 consists of 17 residues. The CDR3 sequence is CASSKAHLAGVHNEQFF. CDR3 in DNA: TGTGCCAGCAGCAAAGCGCACCTAGCGGGGGTGCACAATGAGCAGTTCTTC.

The chain couples TRBV12-3 or TRBV12-4 to TRBJ1-1; D is ambiguous. Trimming left V 3 bases short and J 5 bases short, with 16 bases between. This CDR3 contains 15 residues. The CDR3 DNA is TGTGCCAGCAGTTTTTCGGGGAGAAGGTTGACTGAAGCTTTCTTT. Translation gives CASSFSGRRLTEAFF.

The CDR3 here is CAISEEDQPQHF. CDR3 DNA sequence: TGTGCCATCAGTGAGGAGGACCAGCCCCAGCATTTT. The J gene is TRBJ1-5, the V gene TRBV10-3, with D hard to call. CDR3 size: 12 residues. Trimming removed 2 bases from V and 7 bases from J, with 6 bases in between. From germline, CDR1 is ENHRY and CDR2 SYGVKD.

V is TRBV2 and J is TRBJ2-7; D unclear. V gave up 2 bases and J gave up 4 bases, with 21 bases separating them. The CDR3 totals 17 residues. The germline V gene encodes CDR1 SNHLY and CDR2 FYNNEI. The CDR3 sequence is CASSETTPANRRYEQYF. CDR3 nucleotides: TGTGCCAGCAGTGAAACAACCCCCGCGAACCGACGGTACGAGCAGTACTTC. Full variable domain (outside the CDR3, taken from reference TRBV2 and TRBJ2-7): EPEVTQTPSHQVTQMGQEVILRCVPISNHLYFYWYRQILGQKVEFLVSFYNNEISEKSEIFDDQFSVERPDGSNFTLKIRSTKLEDSAMYFCASSETTPANRRYEQYFGPGTRLTVT.